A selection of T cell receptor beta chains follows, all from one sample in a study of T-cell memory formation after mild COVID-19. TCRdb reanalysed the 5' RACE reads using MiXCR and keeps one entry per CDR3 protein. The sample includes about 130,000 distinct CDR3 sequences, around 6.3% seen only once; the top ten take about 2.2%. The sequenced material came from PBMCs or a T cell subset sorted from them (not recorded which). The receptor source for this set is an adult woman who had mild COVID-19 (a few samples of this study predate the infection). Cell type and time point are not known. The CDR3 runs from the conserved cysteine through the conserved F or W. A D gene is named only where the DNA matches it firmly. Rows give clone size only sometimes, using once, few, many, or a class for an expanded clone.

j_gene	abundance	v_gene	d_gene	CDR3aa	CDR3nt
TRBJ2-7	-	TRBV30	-	CAWTRRGEQYF	TGTGCCTGGACTCGTCGGGGCGAGCAGTACTTC
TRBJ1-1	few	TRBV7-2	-	CASSLMVNTEAFF	TGTGCCAGCAGCTTAATGGTGAACACTGAAGCTTTCTTT
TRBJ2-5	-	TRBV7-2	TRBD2	CASSFVAGWDGEETQYF	TGTGCCAGCAGCTTTGTAGCGGGGTGGGATGGCGAAGAGACCCAGTACTTC
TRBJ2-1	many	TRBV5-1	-	CASSLGWAGAYNEQFF	TGCGCCAGCAGCTTGGGGTGGGCGGGTGCCTACAATGAGCAGTTCTTC
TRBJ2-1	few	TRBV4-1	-	CASSQDLGGAYNEQFF	TGCGCCAGCAGCCAAGATTTGGGGGGCGCCTACAATGAGCAGTTCTTC
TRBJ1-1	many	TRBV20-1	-	CSAQPRGRGTEAFF	TGCAGTGCCCAACCGAGGGGACGAGGCACTGAAGCTTTCTTT
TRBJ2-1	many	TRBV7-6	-	CASSLVARNEQFF	TGTGCCAGCAGCTTAGTAGCCCGTAATGAGCAGTTCTTC
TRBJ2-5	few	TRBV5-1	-	CASSWEQLGLEETQYF	TGCGCCAGCAGCTGGGAGCAACTGGGGTTAGAAGAGACCCAGTACTTC
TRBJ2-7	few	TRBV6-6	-	CASSSIRDYSYEQYF	TGTGCCAGCAGTTCCATCCGGGATTACTCCTACGAGCAGTACTTC
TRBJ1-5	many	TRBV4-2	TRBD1	CASSQEGQGGNQPQHF	TGTGCCAGCAGCCAAGAGGGACAGGGGGGCAATCAGCCCCAGCATTTT
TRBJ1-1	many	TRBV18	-	CASSPERGTEAFF	TGTGCCAGCTCACCAGAACGGGGCACTGAAGCTTTCTTT
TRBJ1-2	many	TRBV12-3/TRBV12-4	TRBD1	CASTDRASGYTF	TGTGCCAGCACCGACAGGGCAAGCGGCTACACCTTC
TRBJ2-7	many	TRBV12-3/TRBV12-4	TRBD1	CASSPTRQGSYEQYF	TGTGCCAGCAGTCCCACACGACAGGGATCCTACGAGCAGTACTTC
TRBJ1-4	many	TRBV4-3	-	CASAASSVLGTKLFF	TGCGCCAGCGCAGCTTCCTCGGTGCTTGGGACAAAACTGTTTTTT
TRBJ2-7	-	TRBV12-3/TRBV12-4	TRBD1	CASSLGQRFYEQYF	TGTGCCAGCAGTCTGGGACAGCGATTTTACGAGCAGTACTTC